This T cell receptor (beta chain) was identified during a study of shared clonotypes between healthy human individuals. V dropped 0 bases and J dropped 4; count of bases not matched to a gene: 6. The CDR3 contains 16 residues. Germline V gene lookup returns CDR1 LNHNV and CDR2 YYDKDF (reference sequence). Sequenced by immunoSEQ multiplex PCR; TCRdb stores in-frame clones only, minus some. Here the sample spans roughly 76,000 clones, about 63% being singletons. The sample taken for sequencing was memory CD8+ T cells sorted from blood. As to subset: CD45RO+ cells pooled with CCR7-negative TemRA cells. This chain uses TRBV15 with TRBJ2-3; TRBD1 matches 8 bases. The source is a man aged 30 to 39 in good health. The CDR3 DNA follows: TGTGCCACCAGCAGAGACAGGGGGCGCCGCGCAGATACGCAGTATTTT. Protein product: CATSRDRGRRADTQYF.